The sequence of this TCR beta chain was determined in a study of T cell repertoires in aging, cancer and after chemotherapy. The overall study: The full dataset contained several million TCR reads. General study points: In each cancer cohort, median generation probability increased across chemotherapy, suggesting thymic output rebounded. In cancer patients, declining TCR diversity with age involved lost richness and lost evenness.

A mixed TRB-A/B primer pool amplified rearranged TRB by multiplex touch-down PCR. TCRdb re-called the multiplex PCR reads through MiXCR, storing one row per CDR3 protein. The sample carries about 8,200 distinct CDR3 sequences, roughly 32% recorded once. Worth noting for this clonotype: Its antigen is not identified.

Peripheral blood genomic DNA, not sorted cells or RNA, was the template. Sequencing was performed on blood. The receptor was derived from a human donor in good health.

CDR3 in DNA: TGTGCCAGCAGCTTCCGGACAACTAACTATGGCTACACCTTC. It specifies CASSFRTTNYGYTF. The chain carries TRBV7-2 and TRBJ1-2; D might be TRBD1 (5 bases). The germline V gene encodes CDR1 SGHTA and CDR2 FQGNSA. The CDR3 contains 14 residues. V lost 3 bases and J 0 bases, leaving 8 bases between the germline ends.